The 3 T cell receptor beta chains below come from one sample, sequenced in a study of blood T cell repertoires in COVID-19. Generated by immunoSEQ multiplex PCR, the TCRdb table keeps only in-frame clones and is missing some. The sample lists some 80,000 clones; 75% to 90% were seen once. The sample consisted of peripheral blood. The receptor set was obtained from a human donor in a cohort sampled during active COVID-19.

The chain employs TRBV12-2 and TRBJ2-7; the table assigns TRBD2, which was not confirmed against the DNA. TRBV12-2 is described as a pseudogene. This CDR3 comprises 18 residues. DNA for the CDR3: TGTGCAAGTCGCTTAGGGCCCCCGGCTAGCGGGGGGCTCTACGAGCAGTACTTC. It is translated as CASRLGPPASGGLYEQYF.

This clone has ten or more counts. This chain links TRBV5-6 with TRBJ1-3; tentatively, D is TRBD1 (5 bases). V shed 1 base and J shed 0 bases, with 8 bases lying between them. Germline values: CDR1 SGHDT, CDR2 YYEEEE. The CDR3 length is 15 residues. CDR3 in DNA: TGTGCCAGCAGCTTGAGGGGCGTCTCTGGAAACACCATATATTTT. Translated, it gives CASSLRGVSGNTIYF.

Comment on this clone: Other DNA variants within this sample encode the same CDR3. V and J are TRBV28 and TRBJ1-2; 8 nucleotides align to TRBD1. Trimming removed 4 bases from V and 8 bases from J; junction bases left unmatched: 6. The CDR3 has 13 amino acids. Germline CDR1 and CDR2: MDHEN and SYDVKM. In DNA form, the CDR3 reads TGTGCCAGCAGTTATGGACAGGGAGGGGGCTACACCTTC. As protein: CASSYGQGGGYTF.